This T cell receptor (beta chain) was sequenced for a study of CD8 T cells in ankylosing spondylitis. General study findings and limits: There was reportedly significant enrichment of clones that were disease-linked in matched ankylosing spondylitis synovial fluid. Disease-linked clones had a CD8+ phenotype and relatively low frequency in peripheral blood. Within ankylosing spondylitis blood, a TCR beta motif made up of eight highly homologous variants appeared to be characteristic. A number of the motif variants had already been described in reactive arthritis synovial fluid and blood.

The sample holds many counts of this clonotype. The antigen is not known. TCR beta libraries were made by quantitative 5'-RACE with molecular barcodes. MiXCR was run by TCRdb on the 5' RACE reads, yielding one entry per CDR3 protein. Among 750,000 to 850,000 distinct CDR3 sequences listed, about 10% were seen once. This CDR3 is 13 amino acids long. Per germline, CDR1 SGHRS and CDR2 YFSETQ. J lost 4 bases, V lost 4 bases, and 5 bases had no gene match. The TCR comes from a male donor with ankylosing spondylitis. Specimen: blood, either unsorted or a sorted T cell fraction (not recorded which). The chain couples TRBV5-1 to TRBJ2-7; 7 nucleotides match TRBD2. The CDR3 nucleotides read TGCGCCAGCAGCAAAGGGCGGGGGTACGAGCAGTACTTC. It is translated as CASSKGRGYEQYF.